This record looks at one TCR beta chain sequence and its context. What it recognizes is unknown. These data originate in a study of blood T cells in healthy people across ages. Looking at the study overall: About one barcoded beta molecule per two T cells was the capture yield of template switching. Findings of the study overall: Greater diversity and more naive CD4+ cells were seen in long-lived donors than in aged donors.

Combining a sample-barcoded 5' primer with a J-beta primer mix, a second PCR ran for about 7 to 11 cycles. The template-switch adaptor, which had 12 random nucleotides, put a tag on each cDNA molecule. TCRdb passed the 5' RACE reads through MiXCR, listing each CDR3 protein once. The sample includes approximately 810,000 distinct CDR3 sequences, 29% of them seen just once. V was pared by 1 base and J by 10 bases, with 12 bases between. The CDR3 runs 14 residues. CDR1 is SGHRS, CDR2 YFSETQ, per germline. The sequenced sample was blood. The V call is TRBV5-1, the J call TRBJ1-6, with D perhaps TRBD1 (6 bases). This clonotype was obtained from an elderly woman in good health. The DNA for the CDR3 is TGCGCCAGCAGCTTGCACAGGGTTGGGTCACCCCTCCACTTT. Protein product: CASSLHRVGSPLHF.